Below, 27 T cell receptor beta chains from the same sample are listed, as sequenced in a study of T cells in Graves' hyperthyroidism and ophthalmopathy. It was RNA transcripts that yielded the amplified TCR beta CDR3 regions. The HTBI primer set served for first-round RT-PCR of the TCR CDR3. TCRdb analysed the multiplex PCR reads with MiXCR anew, one entry per CDR3 protein. The table has roughly 380,000 distinct CDR3 sequences, approximately 15% seen once. Sequenced material: blood. The receptors originated from a woman aged 55-69 years with Graves' hyperthyroidism.

This clonotype was counted only a few times. The chain combines TRBV6-2 or TRBV6-3 with TRBJ2-3; 8 bases align to TRBD2. This CDR3 has 14 residues. Germline-derived CDR1 and CDR2 are MNHEY and SVGEGT. Germline trimming cut 2 bases from V and 8 bases from J; bases unmatched to any gene: 6. CDR3 sequence reads: CASSYAGGAVTQYF. The CDR3 bases are TGTGCCAGCAGTTACGCGGGGGGCGCCGTTACGCAGTATTTT.

This chain joins TRBV24-1 and TRBJ2-5; D is undetermined. The CDR3 extends over 15 amino acids. With 3 bases removed from V and 0 bases from J, the gap between germline ends came to 10 bases. The germline V gene has CDR1 KGHDR and CDR2 SFDVKD. The chain's CDR3 is CATSDRQTYQETQYF. CDR3 coding DNA: TGTGCCACCAGTGATAGGCAGACGTACCAAGAGACCCAGTACTTC.

This clonotype has at least ten counts. J is TRBJ1-2 and V is TRBV3-1; D is unclear. The CDR3 length is 15 residues. Trimming removed 0 bases at V and 4 bases at J, with 12 bases between. The V gene's germline CDR1 is LGHDT and CDR2 YNNKEL (reference sequence). This CDR3 reads CASSQDQLASYGYTF. As DNA, the CDR3 is TGTGCCAGCAGCCAAGATCAGCTGGCGAGCTATGGCTACACCTTC.

The gene calls are TRBV11-2 and TRBJ1-1; D is perhaps TRBD1 (6 bases). Trimming stripped 1 base from V and 4 bases from J, with 13 bases between. Germline CDR1 and CDR2: SGHAT and FQNNGV. This CDR3 is 15 amino acids long. The DNA of the CDR3 is TGTGCCAGCAGCTTAGGTCCAACAGGGTCCACTGAAGCTTTCTTT. This gives the protein CASSLGPTGSTEAFF.

This chain uses TRBV5-1 with TRBJ2-5; unclear D gene. This CDR3 is 14 amino acids long. Germline-derived CDR1 and CDR2 are SGHRS and YFSETQ. V gave up 5 bases and J gave up 4 bases, with 15 bases separating them. CDR3 loop: CASRLFLEPETQYF. DNA of the CDR3: TGCGCCAGCAGACTCTTTCTGGAGCCAGAGACCCAGTACTTC.

This clonotype appeared a few times. This chain connects TRBV9 to TRBJ1-1; the D gene is possibly TRBD1 (6 bases). The germline gives CDR1 SGDLS, CDR2 YYNGEE. Trimming cost V 0 bases and J 6 bases, with 9 bases left between them. CDR3 size: 13 residues. CDR3 sequence reads: CASSVERTAEAFF. The CDR3 nucleotides read TGTGCCAGCAGCGTAGAAAGGACAGCTGAAGCTTTCTTT.

This chain joins TRBV11-2 and TRBJ2-1; D is ambiguous. The germline V gene encodes CDR1 SGHAT and CDR2 FQNNGV. This CDR3 contains 15 residues. Trimming stripped 5 bases from V and 2 bases from J, with 13 bases between. CDR3 residues: CASSPDFSPYNEQFF. The CDR3 DNA is TGTGCCAGCAGCCCAGATTTCTCCCCCTACAATGAGCAGTTCTTC.

This clonotype was observed a few times. This chain connects TRBV24-1 to TRBJ2-7; 8 nucleotides align to TRBD2. Germline-derived CDR1 and CDR2 are KGHDR and SFDVKD. This CDR3 comprises 16 residues. The V segment lost 4 bases and the J segment 3 bases; nucleotides outside the gene matches: 10. The CDR3 spells CATSDPAGGEGYEQYF. For the CDR3, the DNA is TGTGCCACCAGTGACCCTGCGGGGGGCGAAGGCTACGAGCAGTACTTC.

There are many counts of this clonotype. V gene TRBV28 combines with J gene TRBJ2-7; 14 nucleotides match TRBD2. Trimming cost V 5 bases and J 6 bases; bases outside gene matches: 6. This CDR3 region has 15 residues. Germline CDR1 and CDR2: MDHEN and SYDVKM. The CDR3 DNA follows: TGTGCCAGCAGTGCCGGGACTAGCGGGAGCCGCGAGCAGTACTTC. The encoded protein is CASSAGTSGSREQYF.

This clonotype was counted ten times or more. The chain carries TRBV20-1 and TRBJ2-3; TRBD2 matches 10 bases. The V gene end was trimmed by 6 bases and the J gene end by 6 bases; junction bases not matched to a gene: 9. Germline V gives CDR1 DFQATT, CDR2 SNEGSKA (reference sequence). This CDR3 contains 14 residues. The CDR3 sequence is CSAPPSGGPDTQYF. CDR3 sequence (DNA): TGCAGTGCCCCACCTAGCGGGGGACCGGATACGCAGTATTTT.

This clonotype occurred many times. The rearrangement uses TRBV5-1 and TRBJ2-7; 7 bases match TRBD1. This CDR3 comprises 15 residues. From germline, CDR1 is SGHRS and CDR2 YFSETQ. V lost 0 bases, J lost 1 base, and 4 bases stayed unmatched. CDR3 DNA sequence: TGCGCCAGCAGCTTGGAGGCAGGGGGTTCCTACGAGCAGTACTTC. It yields the protein CASSLEAGGSYEQYF.

This clonotype has just a few counts. As DNA, the CDR3 is TGCAGTGCTTTCTTTGAGTTGAGCGGGAGCCCCCACAATGAGCAGTTCTTC. Translation: CSAFFELSGSPHNEQFF. The chain joins TRBV20-1 to TRBJ2-1; 8 nucleotides line up with TRBD2. Trimming at V came to 5 bases and at J to 5 bases, leaving 17 bases not matched to a gene. This CDR3 has 17 residues. Per the germline V gene, CDR1 is DFQATT and CDR2 is SNEGSKA (reference sequence).

This clonotype has at least ten counts. V and J are TRBV5-6 and TRBJ2-5; a weak D match, TRBD1 (5 bases). Trimming left V 3 bases short and J 7 bases short, with 13 bases between. The CDR3 runs to 13 residues. CDR1 and CDR2 (germline): SGHDT, YYEEEE. The CDR3 coding sequence is TGTGCCAGCAGCTCTCGTATGGGGCCGACCCAGTACTTC. This translates into CASSSRMGPTQYF.

The V gene is TRBV4-1, the J gene TRBJ1-5; a weak D match, TRBD1 (5 bases). Germline loops: CDR1 MGHRA, CDR2 YSYEKL. Trimming cost V 0 bases and J 3 bases, with 12 bases left between them. The CDR3 runs 16 residues. The CDR3 nucleotides are TGCGCCAGCAGCCAAGAATGGCGGGGGTTCAATCAGCCCCAGCATTTT. Translating it yields CASSQEWRGFNQPQHF.

The rearrangement uses TRBV20-1 and TRBJ2-7; 7 nucleotides agree with TRBD1. The DNA end is a closer match to TRBJ2-1, so the J assignment may be wrong. Germline CDR1 and CDR2: DFQATT and SNEGSKA (reference sequence). CDR3 size: 13 residues. The CDR3 coding sequence is TGCAGTGCTAGGTCAGCACGACAGGGCGAGCAGTTCTTC. It translates to CSARSARQGEQFF.

At least ten counts were recorded for this clonotype. This chain joins TRBV20-1 and TRBJ2-3; the D is unclear. The V gene's germline CDR1 is DFQATT and CDR2 SNEGSKA (reference sequence). This CDR3 is 15 amino acids long. Trimming cost V 3 bases and J 0 bases, with 13 bases left between them. The CDR3 sequence: CSASERATSTDTQYF. CDR3 nucleotide sequence: TGCAGTGCTAGCGAGCGTGCTACTAGCACAGATACGCAGTATTTT.

This clonotype was observed at least ten times. This sequence joins TRBV20-1 and TRBJ2-1, with 7 bases identical to TRBD1. With V trimmed by 2 bases and J by 6 bases, 4 bases remained unmatched. This CDR3 comprises 13 residues. Germline values: CDR1 DFQATT, CDR2 SNEGSKA (reference sequence). The CDR3 spells CSARPTGSNEQFF. Here the CDR3 DNA reads TGCAGTGCTAGACCGACAGGGAGCAATGAGCAGTTCTTC.

This clonotype came up many times. The chain is built from TRBV5-1 and TRBJ2-3, with 7 bases lining up with TRBD2. Germline V CDR1 and CDR2: SGHRS, YFSETQ. CDR3 length equals 15 residues. The trim removed 1 base at V and 3 bases at J, leaving 5 bases unmatched. The CDR3 is CASSLLRESTDTQYF. The CDR3 DNA reads as TGCGCCAGCAGCTTGTTGCGGGAGAGTACAGATACGCAGTATTTT.

This clonotype has at least ten counts. The CDR3 spells CASSLGGQINEQFF. The DNA for the CDR3 is TGTGCCAGCAGCTTAGGCGGACAGATCAATGAGCAGTTCTTC. V usage is TRBV7-9 and J usage is TRBJ2-1, with D possibly being TRBD1 (6 bases). Trimming removed 1 base from V and 6 bases from J, with 10 bases in between. Germline CDR1 is SEHNR and CDR2 is FQNEAQ (reference sequence). The CDR3 loop spans 14 amino acids. The variable domain in full, completed from reference TRBV7-9 and TRBJ2-1, reads DTGVSQNPRHKITKRGQNVTFRCDPISEHNRLYWYRQTLGQGPEFLTYFQNEAQLEKSRLLSDRFSAERPKGSFSTLEIQRTEQGDSAMYLCASSLGGQINEQFFGPGTRLTVL.

The chain links TRBV9 to TRBJ1-1, with 12 positions matching TRBD1. Germline V lookup: CDR1 SGDLS, CDR2 YYNGEE. The length of the CDR3 is 13 residues. V lost 5 bases and J lost 11; bases outside the gene matches: 7. In DNA form, the CDR3 reads TGTGCCAGCAGACCCGGGACAGGGGGCAAGGCTTTCTTT. Amino acids: CASRPGTGGKAFF.

This clonotype was observed a single time. This chain uses TRBV2 with TRBJ2-7; a weak D match, TRBD2 (6 bases). The J call could be wrong; TRBJ2-1 is a better fit for the DNA end. This CDR3 contains 15 residues. Per germline, CDR1 SNHLY and CDR2 FYNNEI. As DNA, the CDR3 is TGTGCCAGCACAGTGGGGCCCGGGAGCTCCTACGAGCAGTTCTTC. This sequence encodes CASTVGPGSSYEQFF.

A remark on this clonotype: This may arise from a read error, as a much more abundant clone is one base away. The chain is built from TRBV12-3 or TRBV12-4 and TRBJ2-1, with 9 positions matching TRBD2. The tail of the sequence fits TRBJ2-7 better, so the J call may be wrong. This CDR3 comprises 14 residues. This CDR3 reads CAINEAGGDNEQYF. The DNA of the CDR3 is TGTGCCATCAATGAGGCGGGAGGGGACAATGAGCAGTACTTC.

This clonotype was seen a few times. This sequence may be a read error, since a much larger clone differs from it by one base. The chain employs TRBV28 and TRBJ1-1; no reliable D call. CDR3 length equals 13 residues. Looked up from germline, CDR1 is MDHEN and CDR2 is SYDVKM. Deletions cut 6 bases from V and 1 base from J, with 9 bases between. In DNA, the CDR3 is TGTGCCAGCAGACCACGACCGAACACTGAAGCTTTCTTT. Translating gives CASRPRPNTEAFF.

The genes are TRBV9 and TRBJ1-6; D is uncertain. The germline V gene encodes CDR1 SGDLS and CDR2 YYNGEE. Trimming took 4 bases from V and 7 from J, leaving 12 bases between them. The CDR3 runs to 14 residues. The CDR3 loop reads CASSPHRRNSPLHF. Written as DNA, the CDR3 is TGTGCCAGCAGCCCCCATCGGAGGAATTCACCCCTCCACTTT. Filled out from reference TRBV9 and TRBJ1-6, the complete variable domain reads DSGVTQTPKHLITATGQRVTLRCSPRSGDLSVYWYQQSLDQGLQFLIQYYNGEERAKGNILERFSAQQFPDLHSELNLSSLELGDSALYFCASSPHRRNSPLHFGNGTRLTVT.

This chain uses TRBV29-1 with TRBJ1-1; D might be TRBD1 (5 bases). CDR1 is SQVTM and CDR2 is ANQGSEA in the germline V gene. CDR3 length: 12 amino acids. V lost 3 bases, J lost 1 base, and 6 bases lay in between. CDR3 coding DNA: TGCAGCGTTGATACAGGGAACACTGAAGCTTTCTTT. Residues: CSVDTGNTEAFF.

This clonotype was seen many times. The chain carries TRBV6-1 and TRBJ2-1; 8 bases align to TRBD2. The CDR3 is 15 residues long. Germline V CDR1 and CDR2: MNHNS, SASEGT. V dropped 3 bases and J dropped 4; count of bases not matched to a gene: 5. The CDR3 loop reads CASSDSGLGYNEQFF. In DNA, the CDR3 is TGTGCCAGCAGTGATTCGGGACTAGGGTACAATGAGCAGTTCTTC.

This clonotype has at least ten counts. The V and J genes are TRBV2 and TRBJ2-7, with D maybe TRBD1 (6 bases). The CDR3 has 13 amino acids. V lost 5 bases, J lost 3 bases, and 11 bases lay in between. CDR1 SNHLY and CDR2 FYNNEI come from the germline V gene. The CDR3 sequence is CASSYRVGYEQYF. The CDR3 DNA sequence: TGTGCCAGCAGTTACAGGGTGGGCTACGAGCAGTACTTC.